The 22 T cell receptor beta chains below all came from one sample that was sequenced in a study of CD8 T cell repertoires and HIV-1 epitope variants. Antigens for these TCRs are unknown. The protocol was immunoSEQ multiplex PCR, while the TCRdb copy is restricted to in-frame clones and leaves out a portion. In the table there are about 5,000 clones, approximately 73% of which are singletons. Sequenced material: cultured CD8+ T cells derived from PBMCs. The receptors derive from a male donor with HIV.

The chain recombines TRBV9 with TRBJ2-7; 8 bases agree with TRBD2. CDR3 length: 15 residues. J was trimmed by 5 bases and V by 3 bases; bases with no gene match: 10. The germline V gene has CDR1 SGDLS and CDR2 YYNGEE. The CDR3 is CASSAAPGGQHEQYF. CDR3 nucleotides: TGTGCCAGCAGCGCTGCCCCGGGAGGGCAACACGAGCAGTACTTC.

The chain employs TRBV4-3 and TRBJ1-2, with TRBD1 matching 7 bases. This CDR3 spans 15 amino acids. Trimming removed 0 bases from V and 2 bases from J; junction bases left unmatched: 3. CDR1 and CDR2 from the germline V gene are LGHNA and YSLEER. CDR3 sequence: CASSQDAQGNYGYTF. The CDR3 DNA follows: TGCGCCAGCAGCCAAGATGCACAGGGGAACTATGGCTACACCTTC.

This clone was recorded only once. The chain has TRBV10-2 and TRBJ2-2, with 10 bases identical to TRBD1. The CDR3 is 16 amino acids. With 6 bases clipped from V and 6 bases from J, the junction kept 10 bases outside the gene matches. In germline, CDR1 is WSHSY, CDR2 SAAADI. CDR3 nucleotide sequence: TGCGCCAGCAGACCGGGACAGGGGATATATCCCGGGGAGCTGTTTTTT. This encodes CASRPGQGIYPGELFF.

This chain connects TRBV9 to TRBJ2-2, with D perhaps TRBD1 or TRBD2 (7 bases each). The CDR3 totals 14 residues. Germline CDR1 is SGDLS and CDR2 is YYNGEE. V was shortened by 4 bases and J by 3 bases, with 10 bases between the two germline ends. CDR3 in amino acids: CASSSGGDTGELFF. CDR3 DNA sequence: TGTGCCAGCAGCTCAGGGGGGGACACCGGGGAGCTGTTTTTT.

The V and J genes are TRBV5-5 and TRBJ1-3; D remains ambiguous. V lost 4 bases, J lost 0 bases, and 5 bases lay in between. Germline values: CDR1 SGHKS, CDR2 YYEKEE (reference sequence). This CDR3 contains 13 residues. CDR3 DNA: TGTGCCAGCAGCCAGACCTCTGGAAACACCATATATTTT. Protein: CASSQTSGNTIYF.

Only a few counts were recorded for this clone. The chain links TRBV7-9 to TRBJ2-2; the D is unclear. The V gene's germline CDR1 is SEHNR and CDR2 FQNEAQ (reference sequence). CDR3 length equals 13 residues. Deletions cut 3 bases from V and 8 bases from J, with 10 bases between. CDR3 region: CASSLKSSGELFF. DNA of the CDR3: TGTGCCAGCAGCTTGAAGAGTTCTGGGGAGCTGTTTTTT.

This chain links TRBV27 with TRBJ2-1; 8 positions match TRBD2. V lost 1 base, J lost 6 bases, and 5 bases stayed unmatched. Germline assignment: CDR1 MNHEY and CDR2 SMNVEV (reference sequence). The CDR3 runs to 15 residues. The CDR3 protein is CASSLLGLGTNEQFF. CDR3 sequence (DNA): TGTGCCAGCAGTTTATTGGGACTAGGTACCAATGAGCAGTTCTTC.

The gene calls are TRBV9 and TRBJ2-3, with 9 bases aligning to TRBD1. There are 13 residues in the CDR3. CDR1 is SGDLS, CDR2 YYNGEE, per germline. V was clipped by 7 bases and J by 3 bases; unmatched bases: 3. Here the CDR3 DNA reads TGTGCCAGCCGGGACAGGGTAACAGATACGCAGTATTTT. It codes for CASRDRVTDTQYF.

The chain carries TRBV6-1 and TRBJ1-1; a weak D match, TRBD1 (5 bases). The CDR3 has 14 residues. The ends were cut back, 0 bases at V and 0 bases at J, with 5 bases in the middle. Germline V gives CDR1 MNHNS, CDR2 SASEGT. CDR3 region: CASSEAGVNTEAFF. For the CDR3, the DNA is TGTGCCAGCAGTGAAGCAGGGGTGAACACTGAAGCTTTCTTT.

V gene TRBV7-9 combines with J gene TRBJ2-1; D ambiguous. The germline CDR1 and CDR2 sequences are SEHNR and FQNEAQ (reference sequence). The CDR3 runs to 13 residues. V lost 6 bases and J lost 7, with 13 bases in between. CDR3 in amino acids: CASREGSGNEQFF. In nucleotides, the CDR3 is TGTGCCAGCAGGGAAGGATCGGGTAATGAGCAGTTCTTC.

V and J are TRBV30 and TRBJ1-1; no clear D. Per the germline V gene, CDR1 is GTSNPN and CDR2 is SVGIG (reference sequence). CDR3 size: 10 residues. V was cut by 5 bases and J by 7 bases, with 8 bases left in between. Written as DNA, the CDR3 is TGTGCCTGGTCCCGGCGTGAAGCTTTCTTT. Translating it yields CAWSRREAFF.

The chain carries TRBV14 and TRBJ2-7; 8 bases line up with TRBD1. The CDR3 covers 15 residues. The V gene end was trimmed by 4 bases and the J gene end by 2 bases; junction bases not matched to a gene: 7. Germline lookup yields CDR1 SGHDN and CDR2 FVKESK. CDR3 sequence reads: CASSPLTTGAYEQYF. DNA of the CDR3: TGTGCCAGCAGCCCCCTAACGACAGGGGCCTACGAGCAGTACTTC.

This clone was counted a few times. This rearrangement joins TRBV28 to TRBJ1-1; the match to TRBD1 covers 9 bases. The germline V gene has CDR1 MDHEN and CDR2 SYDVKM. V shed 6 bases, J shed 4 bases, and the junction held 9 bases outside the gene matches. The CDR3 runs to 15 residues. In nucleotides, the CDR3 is TGTGCCAGCAGGGAACAGGGGGCGGTGGGCACTGAAGCTTTCTTT. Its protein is CASREQGAVGTEAFF.

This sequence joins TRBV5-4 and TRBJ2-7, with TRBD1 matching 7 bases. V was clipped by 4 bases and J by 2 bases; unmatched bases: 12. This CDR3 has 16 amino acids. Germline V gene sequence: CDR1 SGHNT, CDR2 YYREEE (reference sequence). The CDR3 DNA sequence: TGTGCCAGCAGCCAAGATCTAGAACAGGGGACCTACGAGCAGTACTTC. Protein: CASSQDLEQGTYEQYF.

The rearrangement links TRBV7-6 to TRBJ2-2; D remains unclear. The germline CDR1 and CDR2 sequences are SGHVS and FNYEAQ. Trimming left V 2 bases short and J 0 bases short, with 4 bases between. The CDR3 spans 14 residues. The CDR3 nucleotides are TGTGCCAGCAGCTTAAACTCGAACACCGGGGAGCTGTTTTTT. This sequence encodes CASSLNSNTGELFF.

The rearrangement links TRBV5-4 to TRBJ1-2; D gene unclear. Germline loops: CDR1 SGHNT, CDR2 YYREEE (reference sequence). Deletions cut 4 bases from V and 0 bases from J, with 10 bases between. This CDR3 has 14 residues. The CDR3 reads CASSETGSNYGYTF. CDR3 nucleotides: TGTGCCAGCAGCGAGACGGGGTCTAACTATGGCTACACCTTC. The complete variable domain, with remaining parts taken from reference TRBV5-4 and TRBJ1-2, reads ETGVTQSPTHLIKTRGQQVTLRCSSQSGHNTVSWYQQALGQGPQFIFQYYREEENGRGNFPPRFSGLQFPNYSSELNVNALELDDSALYLCASSETGSNYGYTFGSGTRLTVV.

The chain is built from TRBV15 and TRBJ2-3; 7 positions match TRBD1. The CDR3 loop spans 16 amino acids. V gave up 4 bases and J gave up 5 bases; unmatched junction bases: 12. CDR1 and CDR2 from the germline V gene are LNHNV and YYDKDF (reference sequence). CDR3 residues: CATSNPDREVQDTQYF. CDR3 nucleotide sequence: TGTGCCACCAGCAACCCAGACAGGGAAGTGCAAGATACGCAGTATTTT.

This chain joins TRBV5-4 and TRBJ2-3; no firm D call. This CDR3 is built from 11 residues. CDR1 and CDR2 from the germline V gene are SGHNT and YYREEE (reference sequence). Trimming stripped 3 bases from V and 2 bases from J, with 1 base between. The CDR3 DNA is TGTGCCAGCAGCTCCACAGATACGCAGTATTTT. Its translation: CASSSTDTQYF.

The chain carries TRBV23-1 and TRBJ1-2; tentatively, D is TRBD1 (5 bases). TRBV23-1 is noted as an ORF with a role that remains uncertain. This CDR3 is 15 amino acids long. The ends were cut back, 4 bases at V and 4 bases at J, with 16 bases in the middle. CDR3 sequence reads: CASSRPDLGPYGYTF. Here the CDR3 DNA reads TGCGCCAGCAGTCGGCCGGACCTGGGGCCCTATGGCTACACCTTC.

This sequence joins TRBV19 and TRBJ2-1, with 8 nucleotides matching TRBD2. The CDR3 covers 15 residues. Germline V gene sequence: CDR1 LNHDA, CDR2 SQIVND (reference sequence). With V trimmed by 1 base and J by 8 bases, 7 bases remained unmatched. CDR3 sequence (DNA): TGTGCCAGTAGTATAGGGGGTAGCGGGAACGATGAGCAGTTCTTC. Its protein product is CASSIGGSGNDEQFF.

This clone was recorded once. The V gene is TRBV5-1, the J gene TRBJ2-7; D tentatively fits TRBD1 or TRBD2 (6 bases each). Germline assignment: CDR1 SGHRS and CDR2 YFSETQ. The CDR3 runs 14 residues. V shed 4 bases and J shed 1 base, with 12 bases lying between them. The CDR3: CASSPGATSYEQYF. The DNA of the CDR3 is TGCGCCAGCAGCCCGGGGGCCACGTCCTACGAGCAGTACTTC.

As DNA, the CDR3 is TGTGCCAGCAGCTTAGATTCCGGGACGCCCCAGCATTTT. It is translated as CASSLDSGTPQHF. The chain recombines TRBV7-9 with TRBJ1-5, with a weak D call TRBD1 (5 bases). Trimming shortened V by 1 base and J by 9 bases, and 10 bases separated the two germline ends. CDR3 length: 13 residues. In germline, CDR1 is SEHNR, CDR2 FQNEAQ (reference sequence).